One and the same sample provided the 10 T cell receptor beta chains below, sequenced in a study of T cells in Graves' hyperthyroidism and ophthalmopathy. Amplification of TCR beta CDR3 regions used RNA as the template. HTBI primers were employed in a first-round RT-PCR of the TCR CDR3. TCRdb recomputed calls from the multiplex PCR reads with MiXCR, one row per CDR3 protein. The data show about 420,000 distinct CDR3 sequences, with around 13% seen just once and about 5% held by the top ten. Sequencing was performed on blood. All receptors derive from a young woman with Graves' hyperthyroidism.

This clonotype has ten or more counts. The chain employs TRBV6-1 and TRBJ2-3; D is unresolved. The CDR3 consists of 13 residues. Germline V lookup: CDR1 MNHNS, CDR2 SASEGT. V was clipped by 1 base and J by 5 bases, with 7 bases between them. Written as DNA, the CDR3 is TGTGCCAGCAGTGAAGTGCCAGAAGATACGCAGTATTTT. Translation gives CASSEVPEDTQYF.

This clonotype was seen a single time. The gene calls are TRBV6-2 or TRBV6-3 and TRBJ2-1; D ambiguous. The germline V and J ends were trimmed by 6 bases and 7 bases, with 13 bases remaining between them. Germline CDR1 and CDR2: MNHEY and SVGEGT. This CDR3 has 13 amino acids. The CDR3 region is CASRPGPENEQFF. The CDR3 DNA follows: TGTGCCAGCAGGCCCGGGCCGGAAAATGAGCAGTTCTTC.

Many counts were recorded for this clonotype. The chain employs TRBV7-9 and TRBJ1-1; TRBD1 is a possible D gene (6 bases). Germline CDR1 reads SEHNR; CDR2 reads FQNEAQ (reference sequence). Trimming pared 4 bases from V and 2 bases from J, leaving 20 bases between. The CDR3 covers 17 residues. The CDR3, as DNA: TGTGCCAGCAGCTCAGACGACAGGAGTTACCCAAACACTGAAGCTTTCTTT. Translation: CASSSDDRSYPNTEAFF.

The sample holds many counts of this clonotype. The chain uses TRBV5-1 and TRBJ1-2, with D hard to call. The germline V gene has CDR1 SGHRS and CDR2 YFSETQ. Trimming took 2 bases from V and 4 from J, leaving 15 bases between them. This CDR3 spans 15 amino acids. The CDR3 spells CASSLTIGKSYGYTF. The CDR3 DNA follows: TGCGCCAGCAGCTTAACAATTGGGAAGTCCTATGGCTACACCTTC.

The chain carries TRBV20-1 and TRBJ2-4, with TRBD1 matching 10 bases. The CDR3 is 13 amino acids. The V gene's germline CDR1 is DFQATT and CDR2 SNEGSKA (reference sequence). Trimming took 7 bases from V and 12 from J; bases not matched to a gene: 12. CDR3 nucleotide sequence: TGCAGTGTTGGGACAGGGGATAAGTTCGGTCAGTACTTC. It yields the protein CSVGTGDKFGQYF.

At least ten counts were recorded for this clonotype. The V call is TRBV3-1, the J call TRBJ2-1; 7 bases are shared with TRBD2. After removal of 4 bases from V and 4 bases from J, the junction contained 10 bases not matched to a gene. This CDR3 spans 16 amino acids. CDR1 and CDR2 (germline): LGHDT, YNNKEL (reference sequence). CDR3: CASSPKSGLVYNEQFF. For the CDR3, the DNA is TGTGCCAGCAGCCCAAAGAGCGGACTAGTTTACAATGAGCAGTTCTTC.

This clonotype was found a few times. The chain links TRBV10-2 to TRBJ2-1; no firm D call. Germline-derived CDR1 and CDR2 are WSHSY and SAAADI. V was trimmed by 6 bases and J by 7 bases, leaving 13 bases between them. The CDR3 length is 13 residues. The CDR3 loop reads CASRTPRGNEQFF. The DNA for the CDR3 is TGCGCCAGCAGGACACCTCGAGGTAATGAGCAGTTCTTC.

This clonotype was counted ten times or more. This sequence joins TRBV12-3 or TRBV12-4 and TRBJ2-7; TRBD2 might be the D (7 bases). The CDR3 is 14 amino acids. V was clipped by 3 bases and J by 3 bases, with 12 bases between them. CDR3 coding DNA: TGTGCCAGCAGTTTGGGGGCTAGCGGCTACGAGCAGTACTTC. Amino acids: CASSLGASGYEQYF.

This clonotype was counted many times. The chain uses TRBV7-2 and TRBJ2-5; possibly TRBD1 for D (6 bases). Germline values: CDR1 SGHTA, CDR2 FQGNSA. CDR3 length: 15 amino acids. The ends were cut back, 5 bases at V and 2 bases at J, with 15 bases in the middle. The CDR3 DNA reads TGTGCCAGCAGCCCACAGGGATTGGGGCAAGAGACCCAGTACTTC. Translation gives CASSPQGLGQETQYF.

The chain uses TRBV29-1 and TRBJ2-2, with D tentatively TRBD1 (6 bases). This CDR3 has 14 amino acids. Germline V gene sequence: CDR1 SQVTM, CDR2 ANQGSEA. Trimming took off 2 bases at V and 0 bases at J, with 7 bases between the two ends. The CDR3 loop reads CSVEKGANTGELFF. In DNA form, the CDR3 reads TGCAGCGTTGAAAAGGGGGCGAACACCGGGGAGCTGTTTTTT.